The 12 T cell receptor beta chains in this list originate from one sample, sequenced in a study of identical twins. TCRdb re-called the 5' RACE reads through MiXCR, storing one row per CDR3 protein. The sample yields about 1.7 million distinct CDR3 sequences, roughly a third seen once. Specimen: cord blood. Receptors were obtained from a newborn girl in good health.

A word on this clonotype: The CDR3 end shows no conserved phenylalanine or tryptophan, and so a read error is likely. This chain links TRBV27 with TRBJ2-1; D not certain. Looked up from germline, CDR1 is MNHEY and CDR2 is SMNVEV (reference sequence). V was shortened by 2 bases and J by 4 bases, with 18 bases between the two germline ends. CDR3 size: 17 residues. This chain's CDR3 is CASSLLGYRARYNEQFL. CDR3 bases: TGTGCCAGCAGTTTACTTGGGTACCGAGCAAGGTACAATGAGCAGTTCTTA.

The V and J genes are TRBV20-1 and TRBJ2-3, with 8 bases aligning to TRBD2. J lost 2 bases, V lost 6 bases, and 10 bases had no gene match. Germline CDR1 reads DFQATT; CDR2 reads SNEGSKA (reference sequence). The CDR3 covers 15 residues. CDR3: CSAPVREEYTDTQYF. Written as DNA, the CDR3 is TGCAGTGCCCCCGTGCGGGAGGAATACACAGATACGCAGTATTTT.

This clonotype occurred a few times. The J gene is TRBJ2-1, the V gene TRBV5-4; 10 bases fit TRBD2. The trim removed 0 bases at V and 8 bases at J, leaving 11 bases unmatched. The CDR3 is 17 amino acids. Germline V lookup: CDR1 SGHNT, CDR2 YYREEE (reference sequence). CDR3 sequence: CASSLVPLAGEGHEQFF. CDR3 bases: TGTGCCAGCAGCTTGGTCCCGCTAGCGGGAGAAGGCCATGAGCAGTTCTTC.

V is TRBV20-1 and J is TRBJ1-2; 8 bases line up with TRBD1. V lost 5 bases to trimming and J lost 4 bases; unmatched junction nucleotides: 3. Germline-derived CDR1 and CDR2 are DFQATT and SNEGSKA (reference sequence). The CDR3 is made up of 12 amino acids. The CDR3 coding sequence is TGCAGTGCTTGGACAGGGACCTATGGCTACACCTTC. Its translation is CSAWTGTYGYTF.

This sequence joins TRBV29-1 and TRBJ2-1; 8 positions match TRBD1. Germline CDR1 and CDR2: SQVTM and ANQGSEA. The J segment lost 7 bases and the V segment lost 3 bases, leaving 8 bases of the junction unmatched. This CDR3 is built from 14 residues. The CDR3 reads CSVETGTGRNEQFF. Written as DNA, the CDR3 is TGCAGCGTTGAGACCGGGACAGGCAGGAATGAGCAGTTCTTC.

The CDR3 here is CASSKGQGPEKLFF. The CDR3 nucleotides read TGCGCCAGCAGCAAGGGACAGGGACCTGAAAAACTGTTTTTT. V and J are TRBV5-1 and TRBJ1-4; 9 nucleotides align to TRBD1. The CDR3 sequence is 14 residues long. The germline V gene encodes CDR1 SGHRS and CDR2 YFSETQ. Trimming cost V 4 bases and J 7 bases; bases outside gene matches: 5.

The chain carries TRBV12-3 or TRBV12-4 and TRBJ1-6; TRBD1 is a possible D gene (5 bases). The CDR3 has 17 amino acids. Trimming stripped 6 bases from V and 3 bases from J, with 18 bases between. CDR3 DNA sequence: TGTGCCAGCAGGCGACAGCGCGGTTCGGGCTATAATTCACCCCTCCACTTT. As protein: CASRRQRGSGYNSPLHF.

On this clonotype: At one of its ends the junction is not consistent with the germline gene, which may arise from a read error. V and J are TRBV20-1 and TRBJ2-5; D gene ambiguous. This CDR3 is 10 amino acids long. Germline CDR1 DFQATT, CDR2 SNEGSKA (reference sequence). CDR3 in DNA: TGCAGTGCTATCCAAGGGACCCAGTACTTC. Translation: CSAIQGTQYF.

There are a few counts of this clonotype. The V and J genes are TRBV5-1 and TRBJ2-3, with TRBD1 matching over 7 bases. The CDR3 sequence is 15 residues long. Germline loops: CDR1 SGHRS, CDR2 YFSETQ. Trimming cost V 4 bases and J 3 bases; bases outside gene matches: 8. The CDR3 spells CASSLGPTGTDTQYF. DNA of the CDR3: TGCGCCAGCAGCCTGGGACCGACAGGGACAGATACGCAGTATTTT.

The J gene is TRBJ2-5, the V gene TRBV4-2; D is tentatively TRBD1 or TRBD2 (5 bases each). Looked up from germline, CDR1 is LGHNA and CDR2 is YNFKEQ. The CDR3 totals 17 residues. Trimming removed 3 bases from V and 2 bases from J, with 19 bases in between. As DNA, the CDR3 is TGTGCCAGCAGCCAGCTCGGGGCTAGATTTGGGCAAGAGACCCAGTACTTC. Its translation is CASSQLGARFGQETQYF.

In this sample, this clonotype turned up a few times. J is TRBJ1-4 and V is TRBV7-9; D is perhaps TRBD1 (5 bases). There are 17 residues in the CDR3. The V gene's germline CDR1 is SEHNR and CDR2 FQNEAQ (reference sequence). The germline V and J ends were trimmed by 1 base and 6 bases, with 18 bases remaining between them. CDR3: CASSLVVLREGYEKLFF. The CDR3 region has the DNA TGTGCCAGCAGCTTAGTAGTCCTCAGGGAGGGATATGAAAAACTGTTTTTT.

This clonotype was seen more than once but under ten times. The chain combines TRBV2 with TRBJ1-2; 9 nucleotides agree with TRBD1. Germline CDR1 SNHLY, CDR2 FYNNEI. J gave up 5 bases and V 3 bases, and 10 bases lay outside the gene matches. The CDR3 is made up of 16 amino acids. The CDR3 region is CASSDYLTGGMYGYTF. CDR3 in DNA: TGTGCCAGCAGTGATTACCTGACAGGGGGAATGTATGGCTACACCTTC.